This T cell receptor beta chain was obtained from a study of OX40 agonist ivuxolimab in advanced cancers. The study in broad terms: Ivuxolimab, which targeted the costimulatory receptor OX40 (CD134), was an agonistic, fully human IgG2 monoclonal antibody. Intravenous ivuxolimab was administered to patients every 2 weeks at six dose levels: 0.01, 0.1, 0.3, 1.5, 3 and 10 mg/kg. Among the roughly 50 dose-escalation patients, about 20 had hepatocellular carcinoma, some 15 melanoma, 9 renal cell carcinoma and 9 head and neck cancer. A male proportion of 82.7% and a mean age of 60 years, ranging from about 23 to 79, were recorded for the dose-escalation cohort. Patients were allowed to have had prior anti-PD-1, anti-PD-L1 or anti-CTLA-4 therapy, and around 40% of the dose-escalation patients had previously received checkpoint inhibitors. Partial responses occurred in three dose-escalation patients: two with cutaneous melanoma and one with hepatocellular carcinoma. Peripheral TCRbeta sequencing aimed to test whether ivuxolimab altered TCR sequence diversity and caused clonal T-cell expansion. The paper reports the monotherapy dose-escalation portion (N of about 51 patients) of the phase I ivuxolimab trial. Summary of the overall study and its limitations: After ivuxolimab, expanded clones were on average more numerous among CD8+ T cells than among CD4+ T cells. The antigen specificity of the clonally expanded peripheral T cells was not determined. At doses of 0.1 to 3.0 mg/kg, clonal expansion of both CD4+ and CD8+ T cells in blood was seen between baseline and week 6. In the 0.1-3.0 mg/kg groups, partial responders had among the lowest normalized peripheral clonal expansion, particularly in CD8+ T cells. Low levels of normalized T-cell clonal expansion were also seen in some nonresponding patients.

Genomic DNA was extracted from sorted cells for sequencing of the TCRbeta CDR3 region. TCRbeta CDR3 regions were sequenced using the immunoSEQ Assay. Imported from immuneACCESS, the table was reduced by TCRdb to in-frame sequences with V and J called. These copies leave out some clones; in studies compared against another copy, an unresolved V gene accounts for under half, and the cause of the remainder is not known. In this sample the table shows approximately 60,000 clones, about four fifths of which occur a single time. The ten largest clonotypes hold about 5% of the sample. The trial excluded patients who had a history of autoimmune disease or were on systemic immunosuppression. Peripheral blood for TCR sequencing was collected from all dose cohorts at baseline, on cycle 4 day 1, and on cycle 7 day 1. The samples were drawn from a first-in-human, open-label, multicenter phase I dose-escalation trial of ivuxolimab. Adults with locally advanced or metastatic melanoma, renal cell carcinoma, hepatocellular carcinoma or head and neck squamous cell carcinoma were enrolled in the trial. Before TCR sequencing, CD4+ and CD8+ T cells were separately sorted from peripheral blood.

V sheds 1 base and J sheds 6 bases, leaving 21 bases between their ends. The CDR3 covers 17 residues, taking in both the cysteine and the phenylalanine. The CDR3 DNA has 51 bases and is translated from base 1. In the germline V gene (reference sequence), CDR1 corresponds to LNHNV and CDR2 to YYDKDF. Concerning this clone: Its antigen is still unknown. Qualities for individual bases were not recorded, and no much larger clone is one base off.

This receptor chain uses TRBV15 and TRBJ1-2; TRBD1 might be the D gene, on 6 matching bases. The input for sequencing was CD4+ or CD8+ T cells sorted from blood, taken in a trial of the OX40 agonist ivuxolimab. This TCR was recovered from an adult with an advanced solid tumor such as melanoma, head and neck, liver or kidney cancer. In nucleotides, the sequence is TGTGCCACCAGCAGAGTTTTGGGGGCGGGACAAGTCGATGGCTACACCTTC. The resulting protein is CATSRVLGAGQVDGYTF.